This T cell receptor beta chain stems from a study of blood T cell repertoires in COVID-19. The germline gives CDR1 SGHDT, CDR2 YYEEEE. This CDR3 spans 16 amino acids. Trimming stripped 3 bases from V and 0 bases from J, with 12 bases between. Per the original methods: Reference gene primer amplification in the assay estimated nucleated cell counts. Repertoires were generated with immunoSEQ multiplex PCR, while TCRdb's copy carries only in-frame clones and drops some. V and J calls and clone size follow that table, whereas D and trimming were derived from the DNA. The sample holds 150,000 to 200,000 clones, about four fifths seen once.

The receptor comes from an elderly woman with acute or convalescent COVID-19. J is TRBJ2-2 and V is TRBV5-6; D perhaps matches TRBD2 (6 bases). The sample taken for sequencing was peripheral blood. The CDR3 DNA reads TGTGCCAGCAGCTATAGTGGGACTGCGAACACCGGGGAGCTGTTTTTT. It encodes CASSYSGTANTGELFF. Combining the CDR3 with reference TRBV5-6 and TRBJ2-2 gives the whole variable domain DAGVTQSPTHLIKTRGQQVTLRCSPKSGHDTVSWYQQALGQGPQFIFQYYEEEERQRGNFPDRFSGHQFPNYSSELNVNALLLGDSALYLCASSYSGTANTGELFFGEGSRLTVL.